This TCR beta chain was observed in a study of neoadjuvant anti-PD-1 for oral cavity cancer. The time point denotes: after neoadjuvant nivolumab, at surgical resection. Cohort: HPV-negative, locally advanced oral cavity squamous cell carcinoma patients. The germline CDR1 and CDR2 sequences are SGHRS and YFSETQ. CDR3 length: 16 residues. V lost 4 bases and J 7 bases, leaving 18 bases between the germline ends. Data came from immunoSEQ multiplex PCR; TCRdb stores just in-frame clones and leaves some out. The sample yields about 7,200 clones, roughly 70% seen once. The rearrangement uses TRBV5-1 and TRBJ1-6; TRBD1 is a possible D gene (5 bases). The TCR was taken from a person aged 35 to 85 with oral cavity squamous cell carcinoma. The source material was PBMCs, sampled after nivolumab (anti-PD-1) treatment. The CDR3 DNA follows: TGCGCCAGCAGCCTTACGTGGGGGATCGAAAATTCACCCCTCCACTTT. Protein product: CASSLTWGIENSPLHF.